This T cell receptor beta chain was sequenced for a study of T cell changes during pregnancy in multiple sclerosis. The CDR3 contains 11 residues. Repertoires were generated with immunoSEQ multiplex PCR, while TCRdb's copy carries only in-frame clones and drops some. Here the sample spans tens of thousands of clones, 92% being singletons. The TCR was taken from a female donor with multiple sclerosis, enrolled in a pregnancy study. The sample was peripheral blood, taken before pregnancy. The V and J genes are TRBV21-1 and TRBJ2-7; the D segment call TRBD1 is taken from the table without a DNA check. TRBV21-1 is shown as a pseudogene. In nucleotides, the CDR3 is TGTGCCAGCAGCCCCAGATTGTGGCAGTACTTC. It encodes CASSPRLWQYF.